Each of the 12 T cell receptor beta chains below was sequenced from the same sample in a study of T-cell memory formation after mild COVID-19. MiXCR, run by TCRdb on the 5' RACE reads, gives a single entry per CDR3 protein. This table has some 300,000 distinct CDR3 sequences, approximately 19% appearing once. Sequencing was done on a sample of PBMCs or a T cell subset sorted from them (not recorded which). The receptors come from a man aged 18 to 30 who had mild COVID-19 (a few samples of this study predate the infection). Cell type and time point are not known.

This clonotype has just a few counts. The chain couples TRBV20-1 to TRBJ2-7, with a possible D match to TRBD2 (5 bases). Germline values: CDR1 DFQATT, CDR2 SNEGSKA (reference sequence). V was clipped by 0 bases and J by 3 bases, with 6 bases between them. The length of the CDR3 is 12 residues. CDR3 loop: CSARDGGYEQYV. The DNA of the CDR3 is TGCAGTGCTAGAGATGGAGGCTACGAGCAGTACGTC.

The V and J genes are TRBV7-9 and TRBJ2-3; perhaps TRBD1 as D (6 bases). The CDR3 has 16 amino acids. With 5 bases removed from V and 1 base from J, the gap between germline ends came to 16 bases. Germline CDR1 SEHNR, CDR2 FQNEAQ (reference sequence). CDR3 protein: CASSRAVGGGTDTQYF. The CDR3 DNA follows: TGTGCCAGCAGCCGGGCGGTAGGGGGAGGCACAGATACGCAGTATTTT.

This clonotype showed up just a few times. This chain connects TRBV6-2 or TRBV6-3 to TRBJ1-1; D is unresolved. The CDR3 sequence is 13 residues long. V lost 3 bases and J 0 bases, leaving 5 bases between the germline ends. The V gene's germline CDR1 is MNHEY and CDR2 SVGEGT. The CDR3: CASSYLMNTEAFF. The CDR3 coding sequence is TGTGCCAGCAGTTATTTAATGAACACTGAAGCTTTCTTT.

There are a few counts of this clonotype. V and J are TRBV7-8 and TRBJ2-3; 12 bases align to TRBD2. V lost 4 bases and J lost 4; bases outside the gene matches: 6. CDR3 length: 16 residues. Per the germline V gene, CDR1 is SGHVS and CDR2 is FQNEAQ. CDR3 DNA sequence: TGTGCCAGCAGCTCCGGACTAGCGGGGAGGTCAGATACGCAGTATTTT. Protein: CASSSGLAGRSDTQYF.

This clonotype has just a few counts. CDR3 protein: CASSLGRGQTNTEAFF. The DNA for the CDR3 is TGCGCCAGCAGCTTGGGGCGGGGACAGACGAACACTGAAGCTTTCTTT. This chain connects TRBV5-1 to TRBJ1-1; 7 bases agree with TRBD1. V shed 0 bases and J 1 base; nucleotides not matched to a gene: 6. CDR3 length: 16 residues. Germline-derived CDR1 and CDR2 are SGHRS and YFSETQ.

The CDR3 here is CSAQDPDRYEQYV. The CDR3 nucleotides are TGCAGCGCCCAGGACCCCGACCGGTACGAGCAGTACGTC. The rearrangement joins TRBV29-1 to TRBJ2-7; D not resolved. Germline V gene sequence: CDR1 SQVTM, CDR2 ANQGSEA. The CDR3 sequence is 13 residues long. V lost 7 bases to trimming and J lost 4 bases, with 17 bases between them.

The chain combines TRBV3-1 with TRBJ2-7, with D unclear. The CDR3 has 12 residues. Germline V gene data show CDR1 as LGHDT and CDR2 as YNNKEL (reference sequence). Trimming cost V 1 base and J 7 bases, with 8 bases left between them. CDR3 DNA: TGTGCCAGCAGCCAAGGGCATGGGGAGCAGTACGTC. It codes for CASSQGHGEQYV.

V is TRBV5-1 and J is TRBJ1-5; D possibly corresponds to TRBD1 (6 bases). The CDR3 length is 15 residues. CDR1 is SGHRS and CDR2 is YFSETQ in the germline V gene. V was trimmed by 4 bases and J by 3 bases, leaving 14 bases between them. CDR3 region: CASSLSGGSNQPQHF. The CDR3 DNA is TGCGCCAGCAGCCTGAGTGGGGGCTCCAATCAGCCCCAGCATTTT.

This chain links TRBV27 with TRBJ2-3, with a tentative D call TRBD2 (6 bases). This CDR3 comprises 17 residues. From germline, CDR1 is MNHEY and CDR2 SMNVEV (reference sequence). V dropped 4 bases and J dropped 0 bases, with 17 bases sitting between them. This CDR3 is CASSSILAETSTDTQYF. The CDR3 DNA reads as TGTGCCAGCAGTTCAATATTAGCGGAAACTAGCACAGATACGCAGTATTTT.

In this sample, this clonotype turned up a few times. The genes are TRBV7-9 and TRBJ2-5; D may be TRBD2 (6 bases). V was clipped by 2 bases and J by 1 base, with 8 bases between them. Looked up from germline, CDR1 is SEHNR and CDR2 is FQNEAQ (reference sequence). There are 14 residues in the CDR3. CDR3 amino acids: CASSLSTSQETQYF. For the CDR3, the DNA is TGTGCCAGCAGCTTATCGACTAGCCAAGAGACCCAGTACTTC. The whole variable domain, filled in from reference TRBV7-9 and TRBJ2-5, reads DTGVSQNPRHKITKRGQNVTFRCDPISEHNRLYWYRQTLGQGPEFLTYFQNEAQLEKSRLLSDRFSAERPKGSFSTLEIQRTEQGDSAMYLCASSLSTSQETQYFGPGTRLLVL.

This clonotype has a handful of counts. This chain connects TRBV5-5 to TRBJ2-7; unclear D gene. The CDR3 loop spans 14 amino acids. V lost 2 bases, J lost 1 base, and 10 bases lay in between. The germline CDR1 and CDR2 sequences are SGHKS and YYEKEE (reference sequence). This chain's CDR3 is CASSLRAESYEQYF. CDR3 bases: TGTGCCAGCAGCTTACGCGCAGAATCCTACGAGCAGTACTTC.

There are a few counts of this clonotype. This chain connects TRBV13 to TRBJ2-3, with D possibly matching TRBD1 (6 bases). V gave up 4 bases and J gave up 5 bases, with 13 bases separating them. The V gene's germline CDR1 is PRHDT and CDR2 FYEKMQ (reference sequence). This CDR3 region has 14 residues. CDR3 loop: CASSYRGGIDTQYF. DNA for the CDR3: TGTGCCAGCAGCTACCGAGGGGGTATAGATACGCAGTATTTT.